Presented here are 18 T cell receptor beta chains from one specimen sequenced in a study of PD-L1 blockade in urothelial cancer. The repertoire was sequenced with immunoSEQ multiplex PCR; TCRdb's copy has only in-frame clones and lacks some. The sample holds tens of thousands of clones, 75% to 95% seen once. Time point here: peripheral blood 6 weeks after treatment start. The source was PBMCs, collected around atezolizumab (anti-PD-L1) treatment. Every receptor here comes from a woman over 75 with urothelial cancer.

The chain employs TRBV5-5 and TRBJ1-2, with TRBD1 as a possible D gene (5 bases). V lost 4 bases and J lost 3, with 16 bases in between. This CDR3 is built from 15 residues. Germline V gives CDR1 SGHKS, CDR2 YYEKEE (reference sequence). CDR3 region: CASSPWLTADYGYTF. CDR3 nucleotide sequence: TGTGCCAGCAGCCCATGGTTGACAGCAGACTATGGCTACACCTTC.

The chain recombines TRBV18 with TRBJ2-7, with 9 nucleotides matching TRBD2. V was clipped by 3 bases and J by 0 bases; unmatched bases: 0. Germline V CDR1 and CDR2: KGHSH, LQKENI. The length of the CDR3 is 14 residues. The CDR3 spells CASSPSGGSYEQYF. As DNA, the CDR3 is TGTGCCAGCTCACCTAGCGGGGGCTCCTACGAGCAGTACTTC.

The rearrangement links TRBV5-1 to TRBJ1-2, with 9 nucleotides matching TRBD1. The CDR3 consists of 19 residues. Germline CDR1 SGHRS, CDR2 YFSETQ. Trimming cost V 5 bases and J 2 bases; bases outside gene matches: 19. The CDR3 region has the DNA TGCGCCAGCAGGGGGACAGGGTTAATTACGTCTCTTGCGAACTATGGCTACACCTTC. The encoded protein is CASRGTGLITSLANYGYTF.

The chain recombines TRBV5-1 with TRBJ2-6; D unclear. CDR1 SGHRS and CDR2 YFSETQ come from the germline V gene. The V gene lost 0 bases and the J gene lost 2 bases, with 3 bases spanning the gap. The CDR3 sequence is 14 residues long. CDR3 sequence: CASSLGAGANVLTF. CDR3 in DNA: TGCGCCAGCAGCTTGGGCGCTGGGGCCAACGTCCTGACTTTC.

This chain joins TRBV6-5 and TRBJ2-7; D is possibly TRBD2 (7 bases). Germline CDR1 MNHEY, CDR2 SVGAGI. This CDR3 spans 14 amino acids. Trimming pared 4 bases from V and 2 bases from J, leaving 12 bases between. CDR3 sequence (DNA): TGTGCCAGCAGTTCCAGCGGGACAACCTACGAGCAGTACTTC. Its translation is CASSSSGTTYEQYF.

The rearrangement uses TRBV6-6 and TRBJ2-4, with a weak D call TRBD1 (6 bases). Germline V gives CDR1 MNHNY, CDR2 SVGAGI (reference sequence). V lost 3 bases and J lost 5, with 14 bases in between. This CDR3 contains 15 residues. The CDR3 nucleotides are TGTGCCAGCAGTTATTTGGGTCCAGGGGAAAACATTCAGTACTTC. Translating gives CASSYLGPGENIQYF.

The V call is TRBV11-3, the J call TRBJ2-1; 10 positions match TRBD1. Germline V gene data show CDR1 as SGHNT and CDR2 as YENEEA. J lost 8 bases, V lost 3 bases, and 7 bases had no gene match. The CDR3 has 15 amino acids. This CDR3 is CASSFGTGEKDEQFF. CDR3 nucleotides: TGTGCCAGCAGCTTCGGGACAGGGGAAAAGGATGAGCAGTTCTTC.

J is TRBJ2-1 and V is TRBV6-1, with TRBD2 identical over 10 bases. This CDR3 is built from 16 residues. Looked up from germline, CDR1 is MNHNS and CDR2 is SASEGT. Trimming at V came to 2 bases and at J to 6 bases, leaving 7 bases not matched to a gene. CDR3 region: CASSELGLAGVNEQFF. CDR3 DNA: TGTGCCAGCAGTGAATTGGGGCTAGCGGGAGTCAATGAGCAGTTCTTC.

V usage is TRBV9 and J usage is TRBJ2-7; 10 bases are a match to TRBD1. This CDR3 comprises 15 residues. Germline values: CDR1 SGDLS, CDR2 YYNGEE. J gave up 5 bases and V 3 bases, and 8 bases lay outside the gene matches. Here the CDR3 reads CASSGPGQGWNEQYF. The CDR3 DNA reads as TGTGCCAGCAGCGGCCCGGGACAGGGGTGGAACGAGCAGTACTTC.

The chain links TRBV5-1 to TRBJ1-5, with 8 bases aligning to TRBD1. Germline V CDR1 and CDR2: SGHRS, YFSETQ. This CDR3 is 15 amino acids long. The junction had 3 bases not matched to a gene; V was cut back by 0 bases and J by 4 bases. The DNA of the CDR3 is TGCGCCAGCAGCTTGGACGGACAGGGAAATCAGCCCCAGCATTTT. This gives the protein CASSLDGQGNQPQHF.

The chain recombines TRBV9 with TRBJ2-1, with unresolved D. Germline values: CDR1 SGDLS, CDR2 YYNGEE. The CDR3 loop spans 13 amino acids. Trimming shortened V by 2 bases and J by 9 bases, and 12 bases separated the two germline ends. CDR3 sequence reads: CASSVKSESEQFF. The CDR3 region has the DNA TGTGCCAGCAGCGTTAAGAGCGAGAGTGAGCAGTTCTTC.

This clone was recorded once. The chain has TRBV2 and TRBJ2-1, with D possibly being TRBD1 (5 bases). The CDR3 spans 12 residues. Germline V gene lookup returns CDR1 SNHLY and CDR2 FYNNEI. V lost 6 bases and J lost 5, with 8 bases in between. CDR3 amino acids: CASRLTDNEQFF. The CDR3 DNA sequence: TGTGCCAGCAGGTTGACAGACAATGAGCAGTTCTTC.

The chain employs TRBV18 and TRBJ2-5, with a weak D call TRBD2 (5 bases). The CDR3 sequence is 13 residues long. Germline V gene data show CDR1 as KGHSH and CDR2 as LQKENI. V gave up 0 bases and J gave up 5 bases, with 7 bases separating them. The CDR3 protein is CASSPPRGETQYF. The CDR3 bases are TGTGCCAGCTCACCACCGAGAGGGGAGACCCAGTACTTC.

The chain links TRBV6-5 to TRBJ2-3; TRBD2 agrees at 7 bases. Looked up from germline, CDR1 is MNHEY and CDR2 is SVGAGI. Unmatched junction bases numbered 8, after V lost 7 bases and J lost 1 base. CDR3 length: 15 residues. The CDR3 region has the DNA TGTGCCAGCACCGGAGGGACTATTGGCACAGATACGCAGTATTTT. Translating gives CASTGGTIGTDTQYF.

The rearrangement uses TRBV28 and TRBJ2-1; 10 bases map to TRBD2. This CDR3 contains 14 residues. Germline CDR1 reads MDHEN; CDR2 reads SYDVKM. Losses at the gene ends were 7 bases for V and 7 bases for J; bases not matched to a gene: 7. The DNA for the CDR3 is TGTGCCAGCAATCGCGGGACTAGCGTGAATGAGCAGTTCTTC. It codes for CASNRGTSVNEQFF.

The chain uses TRBV19 and TRBJ2-1, with a tentative D call TRBD2 (6 bases). This CDR3 has 13 residues. Trimming cost V 5 bases and J 10 bases, with 15 bases left between them. Germline-derived CDR1 and CDR2 are LNHDA and SQIVND (reference sequence). For the CDR3, the DNA is TGTGCCAGTAGTCGGACTACCCTAGGAGAGCAGTTCTTC. This translates into CASSRTTLGEQFF.

The genes are TRBV6-5 and TRBJ2-1; 10 nucleotides match TRBD1. Trimming cost V 2 bases and J 8 bases; bases outside gene matches: 6. The CDR3 covers 15 residues. CDR1 is MNHEY and CDR2 is SVGAGI in the germline V gene. The CDR3 reads CASSYTRTGGDEQFF. DNA of the CDR3: TGTGCCAGCAGTTACACGCGGACAGGGGGGGATGAGCAGTTCTTC.

The chain uses TRBV19 and TRBJ2-1, with 9 bases lining up with TRBD1. The CDR3 has 15 amino acids. CDR1 and CDR2 from the germline V gene are LNHDA and SQIVND (reference sequence). Trimming took 3 bases from V and 3 from J; bases not matched to a gene: 3. CDR3 nucleotides: TGTGCCAGTAGTATCGGACAGGGGTACTACAATGAGCAGTTCTTC. As protein: CASSIGQGYYNEQFF.